This T cell receptor beta chain was recorded in a study of blood T cell repertoires in COVID-19. At the level of the study: The samples span acute and convalescent COVID-19 from the United States, Italy and Spain. T cells, B-cell-depleted T cells, or PBMCs supplied cDNA or gDNA.

Original analysis: Nucleated cell number was recorded as an estimate derived from reference gene primer amplification. TCRdb's copy holds only in-frame clones and misses some; the assay was immunoSEQ multiplex PCR. That table supplies the V and J calls and clone size; D and trimming were determined from the DNA. The sample consists of 90,000 to 150,000 clones, roughly 83% of them appearing once. CDR1 is KGHSH and CDR2 is LQKENI in the germline V gene. V lost 2 bases to trimming and J lost 9 bases, with 20 bases between them. CDR3 size: 16 residues. Input material: peripheral blood. This TCR was sampled from a woman of 80 years or more with acute or convalescent COVID-19. The chain employs TRBV18 and TRBJ2-1; D possibly corresponds to TRBD1 (6 bases). The CDR3, as DNA: TGTGCCAGCTCACCAGCGACCGGGATCAGCAGGGGTGAGCAGTTCTTC. It is translated as CASSPATGISRGEQFF.